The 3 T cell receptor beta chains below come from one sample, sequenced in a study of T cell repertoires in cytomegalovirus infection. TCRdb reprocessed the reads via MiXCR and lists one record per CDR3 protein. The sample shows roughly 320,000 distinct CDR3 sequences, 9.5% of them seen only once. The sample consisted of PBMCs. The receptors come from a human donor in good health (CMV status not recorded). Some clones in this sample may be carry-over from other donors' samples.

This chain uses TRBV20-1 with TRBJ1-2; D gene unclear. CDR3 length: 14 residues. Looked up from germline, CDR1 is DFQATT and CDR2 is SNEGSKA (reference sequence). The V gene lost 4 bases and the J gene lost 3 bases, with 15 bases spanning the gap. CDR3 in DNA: TGCAGTGCTACGGACCCGTTGAGGGACTATGGCTACACCTTC. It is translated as CSATDPLRDYGYTF.

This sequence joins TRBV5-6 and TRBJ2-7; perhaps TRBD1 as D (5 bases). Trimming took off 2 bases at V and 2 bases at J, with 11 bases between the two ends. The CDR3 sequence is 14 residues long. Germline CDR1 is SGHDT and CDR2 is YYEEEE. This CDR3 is CASSFPGLAYEQYF. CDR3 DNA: TGTGCCAGCAGCTTTCCAGGGCTAGCCTACGAGCAGTACTTC.

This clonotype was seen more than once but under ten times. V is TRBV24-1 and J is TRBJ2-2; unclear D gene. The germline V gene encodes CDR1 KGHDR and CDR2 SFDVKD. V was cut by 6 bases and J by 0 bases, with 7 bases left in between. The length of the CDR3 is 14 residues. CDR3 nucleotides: TGTGCCACCAGTTCTCATTCGAACACCGGGGAGCTGTTTTTT. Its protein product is CATSSHSNTGELFF.